This T cell receptor beta chain was retrieved from a study of cytomegalovirus exposure and HLA in healthy donors. Findings of the study overall: There were some public TCRs occurring in many donors, but most TCR sequences were rare. The study designated fewer than 200 TCR beta chains cytomegalovirus-associated. It was found in a later analysis that first-cohort TCR clusters tended to co-occur in the approximately 120 validation repertoires.

Details on this clone: Its antigen is unidentified.

The CDR3 is 19 amino acids. V lost 0 bases, J lost 0 bases, and 11 bases stayed unmatched. Germline V gene sequence: CDR1 PRHDT, CDR2 FYEKMQ (reference sequence). The table came from immunoSEQ multiplex PCR; TCRdb's copy has only in-frame clones and leaves some out. The sample has some 170,000 clones; about 82% are singletons. The receptor was derived from a man aged 30 to 39 in good health and CMV-seropositive. The J gene is TRBJ2-3, the V gene TRBV13; TRBD1 matches 8 bases. The source material was PBMCs. The CDR3 nucleotides read TGTGCCAGCAGCTTAGGCGTAGGACAGGGCGCCCTTAGCACAGATACGCAGTATTTT. Protein: CASSLGVGQGALSTDTQYF.